The following is a TCR beta chain sequence with its context. These data originate in a study of blood T cells in healthy people across ages. It was with a sample-barcoded 5' primer and a J-beta primer mix that a second PCR of roughly 7 to 12 cycles was run. Via MiXCR, TCRdb re-called the 5' RACE reads, giving one row per CDR3 protein. The sample lists about 760,000 distinct CDR3 sequences, around 25% seen once, with more than 8% in the top ten. The data were also submitted as part of a second study, on T cells of mothers and their children.

The TCR originated in a boy aged 10-17 years in good health. Specimen: blood.

CDR3 bases: TGTGCCAGCAGTTTCTCAGTGACCTACGAGCAGTACTTC. It specifies CASSFSVTYEQYF. V and J are TRBV27 and TRBJ2-7; D remains unclear. The CDR3 sequence is 13 residues long. V was shortened by 3 bases and J by 2 bases, with 8 bases between the two germline ends. From germline, CDR1 is MNHEY and CDR2 SMNVEV (reference sequence).